This T cell receptor beta chain was captured by sequencing in a study of identical twins. J was trimmed by 7 bases and V by 5 bases; bases with no gene match: 17. This CDR3 comprises 16 residues. Per the germline V gene, CDR1 is SEHNR and CDR2 is FQNEAQ (reference sequence). TCRdb processed the 5' RACE reads anew with MiXCR; each CDR3 protein has one entry. The sample records 600,000 to 800,000 distinct CDR3 sequences, 21% being singletons. This same sample was also taken into another study, of T cells expressing NK-cell markers. This second study says: CD3+CD56+NKG2C+, CD3+CD56+NKG2C- and CD3+CD56-NKG2C+ T cells, once sorted, supplied the TCR beta repertoires. Topping the CD3+CD56-NKG2C+ fraction as well were these clonotypes, in a few donors. What remained unclear was the HCMV specificity of expanded NKG2C+ T cell clones.

Source material: PBMCs. J is TRBJ2-7 and V is TRBV7-9, with 7 bases identical to TRBD1. The sequence was obtained from a woman aged 18 to 35 in good health. This chain's CDR3 is CASSTFTRGQGDEQYF. In DNA, the CDR3 is TGTGCCAGCAGCACCTTCACCCGAGGGCAGGGGGATGAGCAGTACTTC.